What follows is one T cell receptor (beta chain) and its context. These data belong to a study of cytomegalovirus exposure and HLA in healthy donors. The assay was immunoSEQ multiplex PCR, and TCRdb's table has in-frame clones only and misses some. This sample has 50,000 to 70,000 clones; 90% to 95% occur once, and the top ten carry approximately 6.4%. This CDR3 spans 11 amino acids. Between the trimmed V and J ends, which lost 7 bases and 4 bases, there was a span of 7 bases. Germline CDR1 is MDHEN and CDR2 is SYDVKM. The sequence was obtained from a woman younger than 35 in good health and CMV-seropositive. Sequenced material: PBMCs. The V call is TRBV28, the J call TRBJ1-1; D ambiguous. CDR3: CASISSTEAFF. The CDR3 DNA sequence: TGTGCCAGCATCTCCTCCACTGAAGCTTTCTTT. The whole variable domain, filled in from reference TRBV28 and TRBJ1-1, reads DVKVTQSSRYLVKRTGEKVFLECVQDMDHENMFWYRQDPGLGLRLIYFSYDVKMKEKGDIPEGYSVSREKKERFSLILESASTNQTSMYLCASISSTEAFFGQGTRLTVV.